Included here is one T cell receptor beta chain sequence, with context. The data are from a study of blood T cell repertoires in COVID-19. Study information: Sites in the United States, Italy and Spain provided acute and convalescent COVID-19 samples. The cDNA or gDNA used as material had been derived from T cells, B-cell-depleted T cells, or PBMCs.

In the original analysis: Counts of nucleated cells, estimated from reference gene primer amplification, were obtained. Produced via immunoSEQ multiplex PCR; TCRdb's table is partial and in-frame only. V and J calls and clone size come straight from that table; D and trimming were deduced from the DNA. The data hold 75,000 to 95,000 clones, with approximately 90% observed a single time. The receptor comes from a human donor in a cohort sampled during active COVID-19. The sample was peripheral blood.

The CDR3: CASSPRLAGQYEQYF. The CDR3 coding sequence is TGTGCCAGCAGCCCTAGACTAGCGGGACAATACGAGCAGTACTTC. The V and J genes are TRBV14 and TRBJ2-7, with TRBD2 matching over 11 bases. Germline V gene data show CDR1 as SGHDN and CDR2 as FVKESK. V trimming: 4 bases; J trimming: 4 bases; junction bases outside the gene matches: 6. CDR3 length: 15 residues.